This T cell receptor (beta chain) was retrieved from a study of T cell repertoires in cytomegalovirus infection. Study-level results: Carriage of CMV together with the relevant HLA was identifiable through cumulative public TCR beta family frequency.

V was cut by 7 bases and J by 0 bases, with 10 bases left in between. CDR3 size: 14 residues. CDR1 is LNHDA, CDR2 SQIVND, per germline (reference sequence). Using its own MiXCR run on the reads, TCRdb lists one record per CDR3 protein. Of fewer than 900,000 distinct CDR3 sequences in the sample, around 29% were seen once. With respect to this clonotype: As yet, its antigen is unknown.

The chain recombines TRBV19 with TRBJ1-5, with D unresolved. The source of this sequence is a human donor in good health (CMV status not recorded). Some clones in this sample may be carry-over from other donors' samples. Material: cultured CD8+ T cells from PBMCs, obtained from culture after CMV antigen stimulation. The CDR3 region has the DNA TGTGCCAGTACAGACCTTTATAGCAATCAGCCCCAGCATTTT. Translated: CASTDLYSNQPQHF. Filled out from reference TRBV19 and TRBJ1-5, the complete variable domain reads DGGITQSPKYLFRKEGQNVTLSCEQNLNHDAMYWYRQDPGQGLRLIYYSQIVNDFQKGDIAEGYSVSREKKESFPLTVTSAQKNPTAFYLCASTDLYSNQPQHFGDGTRLSIL.